This T cell receptor (beta chain) is drawn from a study of blood T cell repertoires in COVID-19. The overall study: From the United States, Italy and Spain came samples of acute and convalescent COVID-19. From T cells, B-cell-depleted T cells, or PBMCs came the material, which was cDNA or gDNA.

Profiled with immunoSEQ multiplex PCR; TCRdb holds only in-frame clones, not every one. The sample consists of 200,000 to 250,000 clones, 75% to 85% of them appearing once. V lost 4 bases and J lost 10, with 8 bases in between. Germline CDR1 and CDR2: MNHEY and SVGEGT. CDR3 length: 11 residues. The chain carries TRBV6-2 or TRBV6-3 and TRBJ2-1; D remains unclear. This TCR derives from a woman in her seventies with COVID-19, enrolled during active disease. The sequenced sample was peripheral blood. CDR3 nucleotides: TGTGCCAGCAGTTTGGGCGTCGAGCAGTTCTTC. This translates into CASSLGVEQFF.